The 20 T cell receptor beta chains below all came from one sample that was sequenced in a study of CD8 T cells in ankylosing spondylitis. MiXCR, applied by TCRdb to the 5' RACE reads, yields one record per CDR3 protein. This table holds hundreds of thousands of distinct CDR3 sequences, 20% found once. Specimen: blood, either unsorted or a sorted T cell fraction (not recorded which). Source of these receptors: a male donor with ankylosing spondylitis or in good health (not recorded which).

This clonotype was seen just once. The gene calls are TRBV27 and TRBJ2-1; the D gene is possibly TRBD2 (5 bases). Trimming shortened V by 3 bases and J by 6 bases, and 15 bases separated the two germline ends. This CDR3 region has 15 residues. Germline V gives CDR1 MNHEY, CDR2 SMNVEV (reference sequence). For the CDR3, the DNA is TGTGCCAGCAGTTTGGCACTAGGCCAAGTCAATGAGCAGTTCTTC. The encoded protein is CASSLALGQVNEQFF.

The chain combines TRBV12-3 or TRBV12-4 with TRBJ1-1; the match to TRBD1 covers 11 bases. This CDR3 is 14 amino acids long. The trim removed 6 bases at V and 4 bases at J, leaving 4 bases unmatched. The CDR3 here is CASRWTGGLTEAFF. The CDR3 DNA follows: TGTGCCAGCAGGTGGACAGGGGGCCTCACTGAAGCTTTCTTT.

This chain uses TRBV27 with TRBJ2-6, with D unresolved. With 5 bases removed from V and 3 bases from J, the gap between germline ends came to 5 bases. The CDR3 totals 13 residues. Germline CDR1 and CDR2: MNHEY and SMNVEV (reference sequence). The CDR3 nucleotides read TGTGCCAGCAGTCCGGTTGGGGCCAACGTCCTGACTTTC. It codes for CASSPVGANVLTF.

The table lists this clonotype with a few counts. The genes are TRBV6-5 and TRBJ2-5; no clear D. This CDR3 has 16 residues. Trimming removed 0 bases from V and 5 bases from J, with 16 bases in between. Looked up from germline, CDR1 is MNHEY and CDR2 is SVGAGI. The CDR3 protein is CASSYSSTRSRETQYF. CDR3 in DNA: TGTGCCAGCAGTTACTCCTCGACAAGGAGTCGGGAGACCCAGTACTTC.

The table lists this clonotype with a few counts. This chain's CDR3 is CAIRAVGVNQPQHF. CDR3 in DNA: TGTGCCATCAGAGCGGTAGGTGTCAATCAGCCCCAGCATTTT. The chain employs TRBV10-3 and TRBJ1-5; D unclear. Per the germline V gene, CDR1 is ENHRY and CDR2 is SYGVKD. This CDR3 has 14 amino acids. Trimming shortened V by 6 bases and J by 3 bases, and 12 bases separated the two germline ends.

The chain recombines TRBV4-2 with TRBJ1-2, with 8 positions matching TRBD1. With 4 bases clipped from V and 0 bases from J, the junction kept 7 bases outside the gene matches. The V gene's germline CDR1 is LGHNA and CDR2 YNFKEQ. The CDR3 spans 16 residues. The CDR3 region is CASSPQDRETNYGYTF. DNA of the CDR3: TGTGCCAGCAGCCCACAGGACAGGGAGACTAACTATGGCTACACCTTC.

Concerning this clonotype: A read error may produce the germline difference seen at one junction end. The V gene is TRBV7-6, the J gene TRBJ2-1; the match to TRBD1 covers 10 bases. The CDR3 consists of 15 residues. Germline V gene lookup returns CDR1 SGHVS and CDR2 FNYEAQ. The CDR3 protein is CAGSLDRGLHNEQFF. Here the CDR3 DNA reads TGTGCCGGCAGCTTAGACAGGGGGCTACACAATGAGCAGTTCTTC. Based on the CDR3 plus reference TRBV7-6 and TRBJ2-1, the full variable domain is GAGVSQSPRYKVTKRGQDVALRCDPISGHVSLYWYRQALGQGPEFLTYFNYEAQQDKSGLPNDRFSAERPEGSISTLTIQRTEQRDSAMYRCAGSLDRGLHNEQFFGPGTRLTVL.

This clonotype was seen a few times. The chain is built from TRBV5-1 and TRBJ1-2; TRBD1 matches 8 bases. Trimming at V came to 5 bases and at J to 3 bases, leaving 3 bases not matched to a gene. The CDR3 is 13 residues long. The germline V gene encodes CDR1 SGHRS and CDR2 YFSETQ. The chain's CDR3 is CASRQGQDYGYTF. In DNA form, the CDR3 reads TGCGCCAGCAGGCAGGGACAGGACTATGGCTACACCTTC.

The chain is built from TRBV10-3 and TRBJ2-3; 10 nucleotides agree with TRBD2. V lost 10 bases, J lost 3 bases, and 4 bases stayed unmatched. This CDR3 region has 13 residues. CDR1 is ENHRY and CDR2 is SYGVKD in the germline V gene. The CDR3 sequence: CATLAGATDTQYF. In nucleotides, the CDR3 is TGTGCCACCCTAGCGGGAGCGACAGATACGCAGTATTTT.

The CDR3 here is CATSHGPETQYF. CDR3 DNA: TGTGCCACCAGCCATGGTCCGGAGACCCAGTACTTC. The rearrangement links TRBV15 to TRBJ2-5; D remains ambiguous. V was shortened by 5 bases and J by 5 bases, with 9 bases between the two germline ends. Germline V CDR1 and CDR2: LNHNV, YYDKDF (reference sequence). The CDR3 spans 12 residues.

Only a few counts were recorded for this clonotype. The V call is TRBV7-8, the J call TRBJ2-7; weak D call: TRBD2 (5 bases). The CDR3 contains 16 residues. V lost 1 base to trimming and J lost 2 bases, with 15 bases between them. Germline V lookup: CDR1 SGHVS, CDR2 FQNEAQ. The chain's CDR3 is CASSLGPQRRTYEQYV. The CDR3 nucleotides read TGTGCCAGCAGCTTAGGACCCCAGCGGAGGACCTACGAGCAGTACGTC.

This clonotype was observed a few times. The chain has TRBV30 and TRBJ2-1; D is unclear. The CDR3 length is 11 residues. Trimming removed 5 bases at V and 6 bases at J, with 8 bases between. In germline, CDR1 is GTSNPN, CDR2 SVGIG (reference sequence). The CDR3 coding sequence is TGTGCCTGGGGCTTAGGCAATGAGCAGTTCTTC. Its translation: CAWGLGNEQFF.

With regard to this clonotype: As the CDR3 is not closed by the conserved phenylalanine or tryptophan, this likely results from a read error. This chain connects TRBV12-3 or TRBV12-4 to TRBJ1-6; possibly TRBD1 for D (5 bases). Trimming took off 6 bases at V and 9 bases at J, with 18 bases between the two ends. This CDR3 is built from 15 residues. CDR3 in amino acids: CASSSGGGPGSPLHY. CDR3 sequence (DNA): TGTGCCAGCAGCTCGGGTGGGGGACCCGGTTCACCCCTCCACTAT.

This sequence joins TRBV5-6 and TRBJ2-1, with unresolved D. Deletions cut 3 bases from V and 6 bases from J, with 13 bases between. This CDR3 contains 14 residues. Germline CDR1 and CDR2: SGHDT and YYEEEE. This chain's CDR3 is CASSYVTGLNEQFF. The CDR3 DNA reads TGTGCCAGCAGCTATGTCACCGGTCTCAATGAGCAGTTCTTC.

This clonotype has just a few counts. The CDR3 loop reads CASSQEGSGGARGETQYF. The CDR3 DNA is TGTGCCAGCAGCCAAGAGGGGAGCGGGGGGGCGAGGGGAGAGACCCAGTACTTC. V is TRBV4-2 and J is TRBJ2-5, with 10 bases identical to TRBD2. Germline-derived CDR1 and CDR2 are LGHNA and YNFKEQ. Unmatched junction bases numbered 11, after V lost 0 bases and J lost 4 bases. The length of the CDR3 is 18 residues.

The V gene is TRBV10-2, the J gene TRBJ1-1, with 10 bases fitting TRBD1. J lost 6 bases, V lost 6 bases, and 7 bases had no gene match. Germline CDR1 is WSHSY and CDR2 is SAAADI. CDR3 length: 14 amino acids. The CDR3 nucleotides read TGCGCCAGCAGAGCCGGGACAGGGGCCCCTGAAGCTTTCTTT. It is translated as CASRAGTGAPEAFF.

The rearrangement uses TRBV6-2 or TRBV6-3 and TRBJ2-7, with TRBD2 matching over 7 bases. Per the germline V gene, CDR1 is MNHEY and CDR2 is SVGEGT. The CDR3 runs 15 residues. V shed 2 bases and J 3 bases; nucleotides not matched to a gene: 7. The CDR3 DNA sequence: TGTGCCAGCAGTTACGGCGTGGGGGGGAACTACGAGCAGTACGTC. This gives the protein CASSYGVGGNYEQYV.

The rearrangement joins TRBV28 to TRBJ2-7, with 7 bases lining up with TRBD2. CDR3 size: 15 residues. The germline V gene encodes CDR1 MDHEN and CDR2 SYDVKM. Trimming took 5 bases from V and 0 from J; bases not matched to a gene: 7. The CDR3 loop is CASSPGGLSSYEQYV. DNA for the CDR3: TGTGCCAGCAGTCCGGGGGGACTGAGCTCCTACGAGCAGTACGTC.

Many counts were recorded for this clonotype. The DNA for the CDR3 is TGCAGCGTTGGTTCGCCGAGCAATGAAAAACTGTTTTTT. This translates into CSVGSPSNEKLFF. This chain joins TRBV29-1 and TRBJ1-4; D gene ambiguous. This CDR3 is built from 13 residues. Between the trimmed V and J ends, which lost 4 bases and 5 bases, there was a span of 11 bases. Looked up from germline, CDR1 is SQVTM and CDR2 is ANQGSEA.

This clonotype was counted a few times. The chain combines TRBV25-1 with TRBJ2-1; TRBD1 aligns across 9 bases. V dropped 3 bases and J dropped 4; count of bases not matched to a gene: 7. Per germline, CDR1 MGHDK and CDR2 SYGVNS. The CDR3 length is 16 residues. The CDR3 here is CASSDKVGQGYNEQFF. The CDR3 DNA is TGTGCCAGCAGTGACAAGGTCGGACAGGGGTACAATGAGCAGTTCTTC.